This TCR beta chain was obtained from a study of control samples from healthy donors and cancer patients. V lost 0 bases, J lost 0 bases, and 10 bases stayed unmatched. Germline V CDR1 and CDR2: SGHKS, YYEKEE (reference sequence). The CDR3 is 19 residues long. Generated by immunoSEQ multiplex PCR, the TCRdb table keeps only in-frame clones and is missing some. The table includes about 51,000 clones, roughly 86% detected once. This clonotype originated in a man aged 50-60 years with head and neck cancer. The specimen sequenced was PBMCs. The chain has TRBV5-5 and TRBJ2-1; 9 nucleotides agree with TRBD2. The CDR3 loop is CASSLVASGILSSYNEQFF. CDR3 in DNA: TGTGCCAGCAGCTTGGTGGCTAGCGGGATCCTAAGCTCCTACAATGAGCAGTTCTTC.